These 26 T cell receptor beta chains originate from one sample sequenced in a study of cytomegalovirus exposure and HLA in healthy donors. 60 Vbeta and 13 Jbeta primers were used in PCR. Generated by immunoSEQ multiplex PCR, the TCRdb table keeps only in-frame clones and is missing some. Seen here are about 160,000 clones, 80% to 85% observed once, and the top ten hold 1.9%. The specimen sequenced was PBMCs. The receptors were sampled from a young man in good health and CMV-seronegative.

The chain carries TRBV7-3 and TRBJ2-7, with D tentatively TRBD1 (6 bases). CDR1 is SGHTA, CDR2 FQGTGA, per germline. The CDR3 is 12 residues long. The V end lost 4 bases, the J end lost 5 bases, and 9 bases lay between the germline ends. The CDR3 region has the DNA TGTGCCAGCAGCTATGAGGGGGACGAGCAGTACTTC. It is translated as CASSYEGDEQYF.

The J gene is TRBJ1-2, the V gene TRBV6-5; 9 nucleotides match TRBD1. CDR1 is MNHEY and CDR2 is SVGAGI in the germline V gene. The J segment lost 6 bases and the V segment lost 0 bases, leaving 8 bases of the junction unmatched. This CDR3 spans 16 amino acids. The CDR3: CASSYSIGQGRNGYTF. The CDR3 DNA reads as TGTGCCAGCAGTTACTCTATCGGACAGGGGAGGAATGGCTACACCTTC.

This chain joins TRBV6-5 and TRBJ2-5; a possible D gene is TRBD1 (5 bases). V was clipped by 0 bases and J by 5 bases, with 10 bases between them. The CDR3 runs 14 residues. Germline CDR1 and CDR2: MNHEY and SVGAGI. The CDR3 nucleotides are TGTGCCAGCAGTTACTCGGCAGGGAAGGAGACCCAGTACTTC. It is translated as CASSYSAGKETQYF.

The gene calls are TRBV7-8 and TRBJ1-4, with D uncertain. V lost 5 bases and J lost 0, with 10 bases in between. This CDR3 has 15 residues. CDR1 is SGHVS and CDR2 is FQNEAQ in the germline V gene. CDR3 in amino acids: CASSKEGSTNEKLFF. The CDR3 DNA reads TGTGCCAGCAGCAAGGAGGGCTCAACTAATGAAAAACTGTTTTTT.

The chain uses TRBV29-1 and TRBJ2-3; 12 bases agree with TRBD2. V trimming: 8 bases; J trimming: 4 bases; junction bases outside the gene matches: 7. This CDR3 contains 14 residues. The germline gives CDR1 SQVTM, CDR2 ANQGSEA. The DNA for the CDR3 is TGCAGCACCCTAGCGGGAGGGGACGCAGATACGCAGTATTTT. Amino acid sequence: CSTLAGGDADTQYF.

This clone appeared a few times. This CDR3 is also generated by other DNA sequences in the sample. The chain joins TRBV7-9 to TRBJ1-1; the D is unclear. Trimming removed 3 bases at V and 4 bases at J, with 9 bases between. The length of the CDR3 is 13 residues. CDR1 is SEHNR and CDR2 is FQNEAQ in the germline V gene (reference sequence). The CDR3 here is CASSLEGGTEAFF. In DNA, the CDR3 is TGTGCCAGCAGCTTGGAGGGTGGCACTGAAGCTTTCTTT. The complete variable domain, with remaining parts taken from reference TRBV7-9 and TRBJ1-1, reads DTGVSQNPRHKITKRGQNVTFRCDPISEHNRLYWYRQTLGQGPEFLTYFQNEAQLEKSRLLSDRFSAERPKGSFSTLEIQRTEQGDSAMYLCASSLEGGTEAFFGQGTRLTVV.

The chain links TRBV5-8 to TRBJ1-2, with 7 nucleotides matching TRBD1. Germline V gives CDR1 SGHTS, CDR2 YDEGEE. CDR3 length equals 12 residues. V lost 4 bases and J lost 4; bases outside the gene matches: 1. The CDR3 region has the DNA TGTGCCAGCAGCGGGGACAGCTATGGCTACACCTTC. Protein sequence: CASSGDSYGYTF.

The chain has TRBV28 and TRBJ2-7, with D possibly matching TRBD1 (5 bases). V was shortened by 6 bases and J by 5 bases, with 14 bases between the two germline ends. CDR1 is MDHEN, CDR2 SYDVKM, per germline. This CDR3 comprises 13 residues. The CDR3 is CASRTQGTHEQYF. The CDR3 DNA sequence: TGTGCCAGCAGAACTCAGGGTACCCACGAGCAGTACTTC.

The chain employs TRBV28 and TRBJ2-2; 8 bases match TRBD2. Germline V gives CDR1 MDHEN, CDR2 SYDVKM. This CDR3 has 20 amino acids. J lost 0 bases, V lost 5 bases, and 17 bases had no gene match. In DNA, the CDR3 is TGTGCCAGCAGTATCTCCGTAGCGGGGAAAGTTTACACGAACACCGGGGAGCTGTTTTTT. Amino acid sequence: CASSISVAGKVYTNTGELFF.

The J gene is TRBJ2-2, the V gene TRBV7-9; D is possibly TRBD1 (5 bases). Germline V lookup: CDR1 SEHNR, CDR2 FQNEAQ (reference sequence). Trimming pared 1 base from V and 4 bases from J, leaving 10 bases between. The CDR3 spans 15 residues. CDR3 protein: CASSLGTGSTGELFF. CDR3 DNA sequence: TGTGCCAGCAGCTTAGGCACAGGATCCACCGGGGAGCTGTTTTTT.

J is TRBJ2-7 and V is TRBV18, with D maybe TRBD2 (6 bases). V lost 6 bases, J lost 7 bases, and 16 bases lay in between. CDR3 length equals 13 residues. Germline V CDR1 and CDR2: KGHSH, LQKENI. The CDR3 sequence: CASSPGREGEQYF. The DNA of the CDR3 is TGTGCCAGCTCTCCCGGGAGAGAGGGTGAGCAGTACTTC.

The chain employs TRBV7-3 and TRBJ2-3; possible D gene TRBD2, 5 bases. The CDR3 spans 13 residues. CDR1 SGHTA and CDR2 FQGTGA come from the germline V gene. Trimming left V 2 bases short and J 7 bases short, with 10 bases between. CDR3 DNA: TGTGCCAGCAGCTTAGAACGGGAACATACGCAGTATTTT. Translating gives CASSLEREHTQYF.

Points on this clone: A read error may produce the germline difference seen at one junction end. The V gene is TRBV7-9, the J gene TRBJ1-3, with TRBD1 as a possible D gene (5 bases). CDR1 SEHNR and CDR2 FQNEAQ come from the germline V gene (reference sequence). The CDR3 consists of 14 residues. CDR3 in DNA: TGTTCCAGCAGCCCCAGGGTCTCTGGAAACATCATATATTTT. Translating gives CSSSPRVSGNIIYF.

The J gene is TRBJ1-5, the V gene TRBV7-8, with D perhaps TRBD1 (5 bases). The CDR3 extends over 16 amino acids. With 5 bases removed from V and 6 bases from J, the gap between germline ends came to 20 bases. The germline V gene encodes CDR1 SGHVS and CDR2 FQNEAQ. CDR3 sequence reads: CASSALRQGFGQPQHF. The CDR3 DNA reads TGTGCCAGCAGCGCCTTGAGGCAGGGATTCGGTCAGCCCCAGCATTTT. The full variable domain, its missing parts supplied by reference TRBV7-8 and TRBJ1-5, is GAGVSQSPRYKVAKRGQDVALRCDPISGHVSLFWYQQALGQGPEFLTYFQNEAQLDKSGLPSDRFFAERPEGSVSTLKIQRTQQEDSAVYLCASSALRQGFGQPQHFGDGTRLSIL.

The V call is TRBV2, the J call TRBJ2-7; 10 bases align to TRBD2. The CDR3 covers 15 residues. The J segment lost 4 bases and the V segment lost 0 bases, leaving 3 bases of the junction unmatched. The V gene's germline CDR1 is SNHLY and CDR2 FYNNEI. The DNA of the CDR3 is TGTGCCAGCAGTGAAGCCCCAGCGGGAGGGTACGAGCAGTACTTC. Translated, it gives CASSEAPAGGYEQYF.

In its sample, this clone was seen once. The genes are TRBV5-4 and TRBJ1-3, with 8 nucleotides matching TRBD1. With 3 bases clipped from V and 2 bases from J, the junction kept 1 base outside the gene matches. Germline V CDR1 and CDR2: SGHNT, YYREEE (reference sequence). The CDR3 contains 14 residues. CDR3 DNA sequence: TGTGCCAGCAGCTCGGACAGGGCTGGAAACACCATATATTTT. Its translation: CASSSDRAGNTIYF.

J is TRBJ1-5 and V is TRBV18; TRBD1 matches at 7 bases. CDR3 length equals 15 residues. CDR1 and CDR2 (germline): KGHSH, LQKENI. The V and J ends lost 3 bases and 4 bases, in that order; junction bases with no gene match: 6. In nucleotides, the CDR3 is TGTGCCAGCTCACCGCCGGGACAGAGAAATCAGCCCCAGCATTTT. As protein: CASSPPGQRNQPQHF.

This chain uses TRBV6-5 with TRBJ1-2; D gene ambiguous. CDR3 length: 15 residues. CDR1 MNHEY and CDR2 SVGAGI come from the germline V gene. With 7 bases removed from V and 1 base from J, the gap between germline ends came to 16 bases. The DNA for the CDR3 is TGTGCCAGCACCCCAGGAGCGGCCTTTAACTATGGCTACACCTTC. It translates to CASTPGAAFNYGYTF.

The CDR3 DNA is TGTGCCAGCAGCCGATCCCCCCAGGGGATTTCACCCCTCCACTTT. The encoded protein is CASSRSPQGISPLHF. The rearrangement joins TRBV7-9 to TRBJ1-6; TRBD1 might be the D (6 bases). This CDR3 comprises 15 residues. Per germline, CDR1 SEHNR and CDR2 FQNEAQ (reference sequence). The ends were cut back, 5 bases at V and 9 bases at J, with 17 bases in the middle.

This clone was seen just once. This sequence joins TRBV28 and TRBJ1-5; D call uncertain. The CDR3 consists of 15 residues. V was trimmed by 2 bases and J by 7 bases, leaving 15 bases between them. Germline V gene data show CDR1 as MDHEN and CDR2 as SYDVKM. CDR3 in DNA: TGTGCCAGCAGTTTACCCGGCGGGGAGGTACAGCCCCAGCATTTT. Translated, it gives CASSLPGGEVQPQHF.

This chain links TRBV6-5 with TRBJ1-1; tentatively, D is TRBD1 (6 bases). The CDR3 is 15 residues long. The V and J ends lost 5 bases and 0 bases respectively, with 13 bases between them. Germline V gives CDR1 MNHEY, CDR2 SVGAGI. The DNA for the CDR3 is TGTGCCAGCAGTGGCCGGGACACACTGAACACTGAAGCTTTCTTT. Its protein product is CASSGRDTLNTEAFF.

V and J are TRBV25-1 and TRBJ2-1; no definite D call. V was shortened by 1 base and J by 3 bases, with 13 bases between the two germline ends. This CDR3 region has 16 residues. Germline assignment: CDR1 MGHDK and CDR2 SYGVNS. The CDR3 loop is CASSEFGSSRYNEQFF. Here the CDR3 DNA reads TGTGCCAGCAGTGAATTTGGCAGTTCCCGCTACAATGAGCAGTTCTTC.

The chain has TRBV13 and TRBJ1-1; 11 bases line up with TRBD1. CDR1 PRHDT and CDR2 FYEKMQ come from the germline V gene (reference sequence). The CDR3 is 15 amino acids. After removal of 5 bases from V and 10 bases from J, the junction contained 12 bases not matched to a gene. The CDR3 reads CASSLRDRGYGRAFF. Written as DNA, the CDR3 is TGTGCCAGCAGCCTCCGGGACAGGGGGTATGGTAGAGCTTTCTTT. The whole variable domain, filled in from reference TRBV13 and TRBJ1-1, reads AAGVIQSPRHLIKEKRETATLKCYPIPRHDTVYWYQQGPGQDPQFLISFYEKMQSDKGSIPDRFSAQQFSDYHSELNMSSLELGDSALYFCASSLRDRGYGRAFFGQGTRLTVV.

The chain employs TRBV2 and TRBJ2-1; TRBD2 agrees at 7 bases. The CDR3 is made up of 15 amino acids. CDR1 and CDR2 (germline): SNHLY, FYNNEI. The junction had 10 bases not matched to a gene; V was cut back by 7 bases and J by 4 bases. CDR3 protein: CASKSGMESYNEQFF. In DNA, the CDR3 is TGTGCCAGCAAAAGCGGGATGGAATCTTACAATGAGCAGTTCTTC.

This clone was recorded once. The CDR3 sequence: CASSQTANSYNEQFF. CDR3 bases: TGTGCCAGCAGCCAGACAGCTAACTCCTACAATGAGCAGTTCTTC. This chain links TRBV4-2 with TRBJ2-1; maybe TRBD1 (5 bases). Looked up from germline, CDR1 is LGHNA and CDR2 is YNFKEQ. V was clipped by 3 bases and J by 0 bases, with 9 bases between them. The CDR3 loop spans 15 amino acids.

This clone has a single count. This chain uses TRBV19 with TRBJ2-7, with TRBD1 identical over 10 bases. Germline loops: CDR1 LNHDA, CDR2 SQIVND (reference sequence). The CDR3 is 15 residues long. V lost 7 bases and J lost 4; bases outside the gene matches: 10. The CDR3 DNA is TGTGCCAGTACCCCCCCCGGGACAGGGGCTTACGAGCAGTACTTC. It translates to CASTPPGTGAYEQYF.